The clone carrying this TCR beta chain was detected only once. The antigen remains undetermined. Germline CDR1 ENHRY, CDR2 SYGVKD. V trimming: 3 bases; J trimming: 8 bases; junction bases outside the gene matches: 7. This CDR3 is built from 14 residues. The donors, healthy adults who were HIV-negative, had experienced no recent acute infections or vaccinations. Here immunoSEQ multiplex PCR was the method, and the copy in TCRdb shows in-frame clones only, minus some. The top ten hold roughly 0.13% of the sample, which has around 2,000,000 clones, 85% to 95% seen once. The data originate from a study of shared clonotypes between healthy human individuals. Study results and limitations: In a few donors, about 5% of naive CD4 clonotypes appeared in common. Larger richness was generally estimated for naive than memory subsets. It was only blood that was sampled, and tissue repertoires likely differ.

The TCR was taken from a man in his late teens or twenties in good health. The sample was naive CD4+ T cells sorted from blood. Subset indicated: CD45RA+ positively selected. The V and J genes are TRBV10-3 and TRBJ1-1; 9 bases line up with TRBD1. The CDR3 nucleotides are TGTGCCATCAGTGATAGTAGTACAGGGGGCGAAGCTTTCTTT. It yields the protein CAISDSSTGGEAFF.